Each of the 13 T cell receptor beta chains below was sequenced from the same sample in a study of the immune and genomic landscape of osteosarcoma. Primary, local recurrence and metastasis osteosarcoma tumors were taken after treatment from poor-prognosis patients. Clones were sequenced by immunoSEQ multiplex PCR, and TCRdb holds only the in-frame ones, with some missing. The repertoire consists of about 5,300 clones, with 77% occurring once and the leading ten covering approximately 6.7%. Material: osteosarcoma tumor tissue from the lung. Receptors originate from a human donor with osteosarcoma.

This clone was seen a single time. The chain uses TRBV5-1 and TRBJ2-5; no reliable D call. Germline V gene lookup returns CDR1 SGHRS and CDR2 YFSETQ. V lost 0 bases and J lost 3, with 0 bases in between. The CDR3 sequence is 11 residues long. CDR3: CASSLEETQYF. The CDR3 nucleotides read TGCGCCAGCAGCTTGGAAGAGACCCAGTACTTC.

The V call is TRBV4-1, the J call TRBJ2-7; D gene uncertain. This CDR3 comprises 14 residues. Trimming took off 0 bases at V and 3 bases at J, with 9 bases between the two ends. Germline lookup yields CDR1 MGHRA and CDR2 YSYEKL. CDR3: CASSQDGQNYEQYF. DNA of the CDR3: TGCGCCAGCAGCCAAGACGGCCAGAACTACGAGCAGTACTTC.

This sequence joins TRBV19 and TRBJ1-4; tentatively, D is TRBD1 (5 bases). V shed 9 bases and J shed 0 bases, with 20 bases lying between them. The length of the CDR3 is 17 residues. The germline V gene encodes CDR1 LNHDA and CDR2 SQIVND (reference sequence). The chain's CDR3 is CASRQGIGLATNEKLFF. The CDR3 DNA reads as TGTGCCAGCCGCCAGGGTATCGGACTTGCAACTAATGAAAAACTGTTTTTT.

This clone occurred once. CDR3 nucleotide sequence: TGTGCCCGAGATGGGGGGGTCGGCGAAGAGACCCAGTACTTC. Protein product: CARDGGVGEETQYF. The V call is TRBV30, the J call TRBJ2-5; 7 bases map to TRBD2. Germline V CDR1 and CDR2: GTSNPN, SVGIG (reference sequence). V lost 8 bases to trimming and J lost 3 bases; unmatched junction nucleotides: 12. CDR3 length: 14 amino acids. The full variable domain, rest sourced from reference TRBV30 and TRBJ2-5, is SQTIHQWPATLVQPVGSPLSLECTVEGTSNPNLYWYRQAAGRGLQLLFYSVGIGQISSEVPQNLSASRPQDRQFILSSKKLLLSDSGFYLCARDGGVGEETQYFGPGTRLLVL.

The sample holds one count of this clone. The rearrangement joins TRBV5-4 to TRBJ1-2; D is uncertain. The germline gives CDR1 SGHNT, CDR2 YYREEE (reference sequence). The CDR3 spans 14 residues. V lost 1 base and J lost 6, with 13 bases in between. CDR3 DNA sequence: TGTGCCAGCAGCTTGATGGGTAGGGCCGATGGCTACACCTTC. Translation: CASSLMGRADGYTF. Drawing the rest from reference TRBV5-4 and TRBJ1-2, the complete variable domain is ETGVTQSPTHLIKTRGQQVTLRCSSQSGHNTVSWYQQALGQGPQFIFQYYREEENGRGNFPPRFSGLQFPNYSSELNVNALELDDSALYLCASSLMGRADGYTFGSGTRLTVV.

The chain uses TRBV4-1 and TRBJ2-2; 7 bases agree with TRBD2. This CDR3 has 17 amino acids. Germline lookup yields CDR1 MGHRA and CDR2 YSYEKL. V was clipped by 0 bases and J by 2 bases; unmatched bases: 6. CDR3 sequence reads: CASSQDRPSGNTGELFF. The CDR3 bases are TGCGCCAGCAGCCAAGATCGGCCTAGCGGTAACACCGGGGAGCTGTTTTTT.

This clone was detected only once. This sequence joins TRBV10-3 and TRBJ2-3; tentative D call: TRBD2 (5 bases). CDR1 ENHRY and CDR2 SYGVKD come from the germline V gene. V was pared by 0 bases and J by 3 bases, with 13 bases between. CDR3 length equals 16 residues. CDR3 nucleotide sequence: TGTGCCATCAGTGAGTCGAGTCGTGGGAGAACAGATACGCAGTATTTT. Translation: CAISESSRGRTDTQYF.

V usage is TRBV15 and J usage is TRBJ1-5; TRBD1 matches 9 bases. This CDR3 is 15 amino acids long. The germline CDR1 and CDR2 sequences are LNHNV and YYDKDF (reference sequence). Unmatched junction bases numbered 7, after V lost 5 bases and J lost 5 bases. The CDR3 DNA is TGTGCCACCAGCCTAGGACAGGGGACTTATCAGCCCCAGCATTTT. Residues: CATSLGQGTYQPQHF.

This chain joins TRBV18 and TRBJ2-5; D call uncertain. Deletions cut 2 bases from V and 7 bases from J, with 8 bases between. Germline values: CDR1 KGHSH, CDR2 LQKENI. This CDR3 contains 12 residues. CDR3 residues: CASSPDASTQYF. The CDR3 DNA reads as TGTGCCAGCTCACCAGACGCATCGACCCAGTACTTC.

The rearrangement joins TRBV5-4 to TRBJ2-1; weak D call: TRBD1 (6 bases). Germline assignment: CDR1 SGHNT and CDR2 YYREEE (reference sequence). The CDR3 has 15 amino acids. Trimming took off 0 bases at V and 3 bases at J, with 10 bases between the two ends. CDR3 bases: TGTGCCAGCAGCTTGGTGGGACATATCTACAATGAGCAGTTCTTC. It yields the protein CASSLVGHIYNEQFF.

The CDR3 bases are TGCGCCAGCAGCCAAGTCTTAACAGGCAATCAGCCCCAGCATTTT. Amino acid sequence: CASSQVLTGNQPQHF. V usage is TRBV4-1 and J usage is TRBJ1-5; D gene uncertain. This CDR3 comprises 15 residues. V gave up 1 base and J gave up 2 bases, with 9 bases separating them. Germline values: CDR1 MGHRA, CDR2 YSYEKL.

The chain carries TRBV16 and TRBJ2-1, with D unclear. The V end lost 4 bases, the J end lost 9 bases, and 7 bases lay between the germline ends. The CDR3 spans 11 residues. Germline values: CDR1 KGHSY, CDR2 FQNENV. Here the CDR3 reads CASSRSSEQFF. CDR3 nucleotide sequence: TGTGCCAGCAGCCGCAGTAGTGAGCAGTTCTTC.

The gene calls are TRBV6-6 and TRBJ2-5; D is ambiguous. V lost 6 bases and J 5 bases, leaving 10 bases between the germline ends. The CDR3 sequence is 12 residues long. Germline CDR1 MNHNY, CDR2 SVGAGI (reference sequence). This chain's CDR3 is CASSQSGETQYF. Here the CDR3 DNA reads TGTGCCAGCAGCCAGTCCGGGGAGACCCAGTACTTC.